The rows below give T cell receptor beta chains drawn from one sample of a study of cytomegalovirus exposure and HLA in healthy donors. Clones were read by immunoSEQ multiplex PCR, and TCRdb kept only the in-frame ones, dropping some. Of 130,000 or so clones in the sample, roughly 75% are singletons; the top ten hold more than 2.5%. The material sequenced was PBMCs. The receptor source for this set is a middle-aged man in good health and CMV-seronegative. The conserved cysteine and the conserved F or W are not part of the CDR3 here. D genes are given only for firm matches. Clone size is stated in some rows and not others, as once, few, many or a class when expanded.

v_gene | abundance | d_gene | CDR3aa
TRBV7-9 | . | TRBD1 | ASSPGTATNQPQH
TRBV27 | . | . | ASSSPLDPQQLF
TRBV6-1 | . | TRBD1 | ASSDLGQKRYNEQF
TRBV14 | . | TRBD1 | ASSQETGVLSYEQY
TRBV5-4 | . | . | ASSLELGSFYEQY
TRBV5-1 | . | TRBD1 | ASSPTGARETQY
TRBV10-1 | once | TRBD2 | ASSSGGLGTDTQY
TRBV5-5 | . | . | ASSLQGVPSTDTQY
TRBV25-1 | once | . | ASSEPGYEQY
TRBV5-6 | . | TRBD1 | ASSADRARNYGYT
TRBV9 | . | . | ASSSGGGSYNEQF
TRBV4-2 | . | TRBD2 | ASSQASAGGSYEQY
TRBV5-1 | . | . | ASSLEGGGQSYEQY
TRBV11-1 | . | . | ASSLAPGVAYNEQF
TRBV5-6 | few | TRBD1 | ASSIRTGGRAF
TRBV4-1 | . | . | ASSRLGDQGYEQY
TRBV15 | . | TRBD2 | ATSLGSGGGIAYEQY
TRBV4-3 | . | TRBD1 | ASSQGPPGQGGYGYT
TRBV5-1 | few | TRBD1 | ASMETGEEKLF
TRBV4-2 | few | . | ASSENGGYSYEQY
TRBV19 | . | TRBD2 | ASSMAVGTSGGRDTQY
TRBV5-6 | . | TRBD1 | ASSPGGPGQPQH
TRBV7-9 | . | . | ASSSDSTSGSNQPQH
TRBV19 | . | . | ASSSPGNRREQY
TRBV6-1 | . | . | ALGGAGQPQH
TRBV27 | . | TRBD1 | ASSSLGQRANYGYT
TRBV7-9 | . | . | ASSLDGAGNQPQH
TRBV29-1 | . | TRBD1 | SVWTGGNSGNTIY
TRBV27 | . | . | ASSFQGTNEKLF
TRBV6-1 | . | . | FFFKQKAAYEQY
TRBV6-5 | . | . | ASSFLVSNTEAF
TRBV6-5 | . | . | ASSYWGGTTGELF
TRBV9 | . | TRBD1 | ASSPGQVSGGYT
TRBV4-3 | . | TRBD1 | ASSHLPGQVNTEAF
TRBV5-1 | . | . | ASSFAHSYQETQY
TRBV4-2 | . | . | ASSQDGSSTYEQY
TRBV6-6 | once | TRBD1 | ASSYTGGSGNTIY
TRBV9 | . | TRBD1 | ASSVTGGTNEKLF
TRBV19 | . | . | ASRFGGRMNTEAF
TRBV9 | once | . | ASSVDGVWWEETQY
TRBV28 | . | . | ASSFKDWGHQPQH
TRBV21-1 | . | . | ASSPLQGNYGYT
TRBV28 | . | TRBD1 | ASSYYRDSHSGANVLT
TRBV7-6 | . | TRBD1 | ASSPHNRDRLYGYT
TRBV11-2 | . | . | ASSPRTDLNEKLF
TRBV6-1 | . | . | ASSEAGFALH
TRBV2 | . | TRBD1 | ASRSGTGIPGANVLT
TRBV29-1 | . | . | SVGPEAAAEAF
TRBV11-2 | . | TRBD1 | ASSLGTGGRGYT
TRBV4-3 | . | . | ASSQAQGYNQPQH
TRBV7-9 | . | . | ASSFDSETQY